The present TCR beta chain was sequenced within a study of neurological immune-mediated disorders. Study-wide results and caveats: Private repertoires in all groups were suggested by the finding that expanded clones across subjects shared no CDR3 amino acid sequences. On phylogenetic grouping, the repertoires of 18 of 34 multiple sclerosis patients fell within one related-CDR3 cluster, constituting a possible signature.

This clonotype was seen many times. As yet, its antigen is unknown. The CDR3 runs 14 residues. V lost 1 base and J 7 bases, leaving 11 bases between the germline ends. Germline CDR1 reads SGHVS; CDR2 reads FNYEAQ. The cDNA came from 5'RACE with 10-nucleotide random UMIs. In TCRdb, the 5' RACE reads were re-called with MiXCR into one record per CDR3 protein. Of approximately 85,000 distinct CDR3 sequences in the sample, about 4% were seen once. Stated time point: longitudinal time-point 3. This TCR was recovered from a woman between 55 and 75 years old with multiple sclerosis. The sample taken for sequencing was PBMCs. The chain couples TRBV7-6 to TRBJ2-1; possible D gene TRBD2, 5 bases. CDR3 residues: CASSLGPGGNEQFF. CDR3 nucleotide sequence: TGTGCCAGCAGCTTAGGACCCGGAGGAAATGAGCAGTTCTTC.